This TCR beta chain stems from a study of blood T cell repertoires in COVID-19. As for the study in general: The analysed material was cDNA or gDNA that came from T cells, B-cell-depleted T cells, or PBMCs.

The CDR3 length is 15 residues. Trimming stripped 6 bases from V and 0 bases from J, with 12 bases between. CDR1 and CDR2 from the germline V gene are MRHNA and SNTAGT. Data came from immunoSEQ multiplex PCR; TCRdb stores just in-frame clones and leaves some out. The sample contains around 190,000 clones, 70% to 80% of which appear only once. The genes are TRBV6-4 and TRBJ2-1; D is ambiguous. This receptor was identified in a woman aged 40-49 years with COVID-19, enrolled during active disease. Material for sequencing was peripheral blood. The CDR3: CASSLSVSSYNEQFF. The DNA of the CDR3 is TGTGCCAGCAGCCTCAGCGTGAGCTCCTACAATGAGCAGTTCTTC.